Presented here are 8 T cell receptor beta chains from one specimen sequenced in a study of blood T cells in healthy people across ages. For the second PCR, which ran for roughly 6 to 11 cycles, a sample-barcoded 5' primer and a J-beta primer mix were used. TCRdb re-called the 5' RACE reads with MiXCR, one entry per CDR3 protein. The repertoire has more than 450,000 distinct CDR3 sequences, roughly a quarter of them found once; the top ten carry approximately 3.7%. The same data also went into a second study, on T cells of mothers and their children.

Material for sequencing was blood. These receptors all come from a boy between 2 and 15 years old in good health.

The chain recombines TRBV2 with TRBJ1-4; 7 nucleotides match TRBD1. CDR1 and CDR2 (germline): SNHLY, FYNNEI. J was trimmed by 7 bases and V by 7 bases; bases with no gene match: 9. The CDR3 consists of 14 residues. The CDR3 DNA is TGTGCCAGCACGGTGGAACAGGGGAGTGAAAAACTGTTTTTT. It is translated as CASTVEQGSEKLFF.

The V gene is TRBV20-1, the J gene TRBJ1-2; TRBD1 matches 7 bases. The CDR3 has 16 amino acids. V lost 0 bases to trimming and J lost 2 bases; unmatched junction nucleotides: 9. CDR1 is DFQATT and CDR2 is SNEGSKA in the germline V gene (reference sequence). CDR3 protein: CSARDNGKTGNYGYTF. CDR3 nucleotide sequence: TGCAGTGCTAGAGATAATGGGAAGACAGGGAACTATGGCTACACCTTC.

The chain joins TRBV12-3 or TRBV12-4 to TRBJ2-2, with TRBD2 matching 8 bases. CDR3 length equals 14 residues. V was clipped by 3 bases and J by 5 bases; unmatched bases: 2. Here the CDR3 reads CASSLGGGTGELFF. CDR3 coding DNA: TGTGCCAGCAGTTTGGGCGGGGGGACCGGGGAGCTGTTTTTT.

This CDR3 reads CASSYRGLVKNIQYF. The CDR3 DNA sequence: TGTGCCAGCAGTTATAGGGGTCTCGTGAAAAACATTCAGTACTTC. J is TRBJ2-4 and V is TRBV6-2 or TRBV6-3; tentatively, D is TRBD1 (5 bases). CDR1 is MNHEY, CDR2 SVGEGT, per germline. Trimming left V 3 bases short and J 4 bases short, with 13 bases between. The CDR3 contains 15 residues.

This clonotype was observed a handful of times. This chain links TRBV4-1 with TRBJ2-3, with 7 bases matching TRBD2. The CDR3 sequence is 19 residues long. Trimming took 0 bases from V and 1 from J; bases not matched to a gene: 13. Germline V gene sequence: CDR1 MGHRA, CDR2 YSYEKL. CDR3 sequence: CASSQDGFSGGSRTDTQYF. The CDR3 DNA follows: TGCGCCAGCAGCCAAGACGGGTTCTCTGGCGGGAGTCGCACAGATACGCAGTATTTT.

This clonotype has just a few counts. The rearrangement uses TRBV15 and TRBJ2-5, with a tentative D call TRBD2 (7 bases). This CDR3 is 16 amino acids long. The ends were cut back, 2 bases at V and 7 bases at J, with 20 bases in the middle. Looked up from germline, CDR1 is LNHNV and CDR2 is YYDKDF (reference sequence). The CDR3 reads CATSRPRGGIKGTQYF. The CDR3, as DNA: TGTGCCACCAGCAGACCGAGGGGGGGAATCAAAGGGACCCAGTACTTC. Using reference TRBV15 and TRBJ2-5 for the parts outside the CDR3, the full variable domain is DAMVIQNPRYQVTQFGKPVTLSCSQTLNHNVMYWYQQKSSQAPKLLFHYYDKDFNNEADTPDNFQSRRPNTSFCFLDIRSPGLGDTAMYLCATSRPRGGIKGTQYFGPGTRLLVL.

The chain joins TRBV11-3 to TRBJ1-1; 9 bases are a match to TRBD1. This CDR3 spans 16 amino acids. In germline, CDR1 is SGHNT, CDR2 YENEEA. V lost 4 bases to trimming and J lost 0 bases; unmatched junction nucleotides: 6. CDR3 amino acids: CASSSGQGNMNTEAFF. CDR3 DNA: TGTGCCAGCAGCTCGGGACAGGGTAACATGAACACTGAAGCTTTCTTT.

The rearrangement links TRBV4-2 to TRBJ1-5, with D possibly TRBD1 on 5 matching bases. V was cut by 1 base and J by 5 bases, with 12 bases left in between. The CDR3 runs 15 residues. Germline loops: CDR1 LGHNA, CDR2 YNFKEQ. Written as DNA, the CDR3 is TGTGCCAGCAGCCAAGTTTTAACGGGGGATCAGCCCCAGCATTTT. Its protein product is CASSQVLTGDQPQHF.